The source of this TCR beta chain is a study of OX40 agonist ivuxolimab in advanced cancers. Profiled with immunoSEQ multiplex PCR; TCRdb holds only in-frame clones, not every one. The sample has tens of thousands of clones; roughly 90% are singletons. Germline V lookup: CDR1 MGHRA, CDR2 YSYEKL. Trimming took off 1 base at V and 3 bases at J, with 12 bases between the two ends. There are 15 residues in the CDR3. This chain connects TRBV4-1 to TRBJ1-1; no clear D. This TCR derives from an adult with an advanced solid tumor such as melanoma, head and neck, liver or kidney cancer. The specimen was CD4+ or CD8+ T cells sorted from blood, collected in a trial of the OX40 agonist ivuxolimab. The CDR3 bases are TGCGCCAGCAGCCAAGCTTTACCTAAGGACACTGAAGCTTTCTTT. Its translation is CASSQALPKDTEAFF.